Sample share makes the clone carrying this T cell receptor delta chain large. Trimming left V 0 bases short and J 0 bases short, with 16 bases between. Germline CDR1 is GEAIGNYY and CDR2 is EKD. The CDR3 is made up of 17 amino acids. The data originate from a study of gamma-delta T cells after stem cell transplantation. TCRdb reran clone calling via CATT on the RT-PCR reads. The sample carries 1,000 to 1,500 delta-chain clones, about 29% recorded once. The V call is TRDV2, the J call TRDJ1, with TRDD3 as a possible D gene (6 bases). The material sequenced was gamma-delta T cells. This TCR was sampled from a human donor. It is not recorded whose cells these are; they may come from a transplant donor. CDR3 sequence (DNA): TGTGCCTGTGACACCGTCGGGGGACGGGTCCACACCGATAAACTCATCTTT. Translating gives CACDTVGGRVHTDKLIF.